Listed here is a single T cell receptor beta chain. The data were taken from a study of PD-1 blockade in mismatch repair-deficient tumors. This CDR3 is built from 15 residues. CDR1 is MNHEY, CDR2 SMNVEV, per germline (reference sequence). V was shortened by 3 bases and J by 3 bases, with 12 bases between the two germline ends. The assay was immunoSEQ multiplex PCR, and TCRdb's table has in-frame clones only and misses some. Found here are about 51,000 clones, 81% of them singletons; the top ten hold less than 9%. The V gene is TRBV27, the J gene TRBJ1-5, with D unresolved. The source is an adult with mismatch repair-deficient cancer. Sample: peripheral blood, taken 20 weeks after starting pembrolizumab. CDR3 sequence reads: CASSFLGPANQPQHF. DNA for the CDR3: TGTGCCAGCAGTTTTTTAGGCCCTGCCAATCAGCCCCAGCATTTT.